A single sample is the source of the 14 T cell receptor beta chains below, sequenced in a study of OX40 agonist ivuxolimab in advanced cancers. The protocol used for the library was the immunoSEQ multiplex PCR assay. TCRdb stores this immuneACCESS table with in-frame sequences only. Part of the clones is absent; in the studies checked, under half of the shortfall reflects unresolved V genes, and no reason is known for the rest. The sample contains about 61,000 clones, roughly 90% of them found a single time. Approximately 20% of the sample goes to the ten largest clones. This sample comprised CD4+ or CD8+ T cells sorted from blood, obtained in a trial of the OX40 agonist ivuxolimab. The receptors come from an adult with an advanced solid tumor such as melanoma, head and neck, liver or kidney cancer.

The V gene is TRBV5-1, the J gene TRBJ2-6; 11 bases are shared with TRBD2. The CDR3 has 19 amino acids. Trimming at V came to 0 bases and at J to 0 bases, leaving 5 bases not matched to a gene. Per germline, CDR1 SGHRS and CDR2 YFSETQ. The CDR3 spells CASSLAGLAGVSGANVLTF. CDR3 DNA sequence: TGCGCCAGCAGCTTGGCCGGACTAGCGGGCGTCTCTGGGGCCAACGTCCTGACTTTC. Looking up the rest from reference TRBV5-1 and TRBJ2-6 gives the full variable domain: KAGVTQTPRYLIKTRGQQVTLSCSPISGHRSVSWYQQTPGQGLQFLFEYFSETQRNKGNFPGRFSGRQFSNSRSEMNVSTLELGDSALYLCASSLAGLAGVSGANVLTFGAGSRLTVL.

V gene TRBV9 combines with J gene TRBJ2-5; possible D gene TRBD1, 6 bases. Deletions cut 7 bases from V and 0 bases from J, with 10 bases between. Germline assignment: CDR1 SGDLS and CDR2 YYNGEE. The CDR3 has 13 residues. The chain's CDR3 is CASGNRDQETQYF. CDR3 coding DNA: TGTGCCAGCGGCAACAGGGACCAAGAGACCCAGTACTTC.

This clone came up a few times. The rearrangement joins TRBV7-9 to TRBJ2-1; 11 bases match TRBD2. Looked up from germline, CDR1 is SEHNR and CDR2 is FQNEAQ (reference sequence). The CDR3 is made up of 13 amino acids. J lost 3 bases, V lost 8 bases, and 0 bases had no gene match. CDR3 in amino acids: CASGTSGYNEQFF. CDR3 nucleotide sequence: TGTGCCAGCGGGACTAGCGGCTACAATGAGCAGTTCTTC.

The CDR3 here is CASSYGKEETQYF. In DNA form, the CDR3 reads TGTGCCAGCAGTTACGGGAAAGAAGAGACCCAGTACTTC. This rearrangement joins TRBV6-5 to TRBJ2-5; no reliable D call. The germline V gene has CDR1 MNHEY and CDR2 SVGAGI. Trimming stripped 2 bases from V and 3 bases from J, with 7 bases between. This CDR3 comprises 13 residues.

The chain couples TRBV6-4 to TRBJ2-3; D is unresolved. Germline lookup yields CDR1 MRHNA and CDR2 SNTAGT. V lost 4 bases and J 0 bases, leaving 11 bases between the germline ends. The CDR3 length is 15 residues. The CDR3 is CASSVIASSTDTQYF. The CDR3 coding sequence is TGTGCCAGCAGTGTAATAGCATCTAGCACAGATACGCAGTATTTT.

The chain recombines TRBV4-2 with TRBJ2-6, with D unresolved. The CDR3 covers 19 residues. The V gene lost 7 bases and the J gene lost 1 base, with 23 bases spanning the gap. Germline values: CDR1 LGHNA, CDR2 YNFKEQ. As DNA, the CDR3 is TGTGCCAGCACCCACAGTGTGGGCACGGGTCTTTCTGGGGCCAACGTCCTGACTTTC. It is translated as CASTHSVGTGLSGANVLTF.

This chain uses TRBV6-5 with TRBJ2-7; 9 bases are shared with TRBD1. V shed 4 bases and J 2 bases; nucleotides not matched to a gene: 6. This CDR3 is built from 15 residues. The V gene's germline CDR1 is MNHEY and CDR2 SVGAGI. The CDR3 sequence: CASSWAGTGPYEQYF. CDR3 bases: TGTGCCAGCAGTTGGGCCGGGACAGGGCCCTACGAGCAGTACTTC.

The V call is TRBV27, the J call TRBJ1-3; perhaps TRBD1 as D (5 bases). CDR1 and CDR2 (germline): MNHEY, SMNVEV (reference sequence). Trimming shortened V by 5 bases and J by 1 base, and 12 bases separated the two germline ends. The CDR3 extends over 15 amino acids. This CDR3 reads CASSLGTPSGNTIYF. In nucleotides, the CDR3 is TGTGCCAGCAGTCTCGGGACTCCGTCTGGAAACACCATATATTTT.

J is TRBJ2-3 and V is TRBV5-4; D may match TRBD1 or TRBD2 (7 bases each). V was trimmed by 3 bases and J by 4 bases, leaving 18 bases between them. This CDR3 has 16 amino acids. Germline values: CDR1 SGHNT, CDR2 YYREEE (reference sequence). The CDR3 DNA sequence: TGTGCCAGCAGCTGGGGGGAGGGGGCACTGCCAGATACGCAGTATTTT. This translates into CASSWGEGALPDTQYF.

The CDR3 DNA reads TGCGCCAGCAGCTTGTTACAGGGGCTTACCTATGGCTACACCTTC. The encoded protein is CASSLLQGLTYGYTF. This chain links TRBV5-1 with TRBJ1-2; 7 positions match TRBD1. Germline V gene sequence: CDR1 SGHRS, CDR2 YFSETQ. This CDR3 region has 15 residues. J gave up 4 bases and V 1 base, and 7 bases lay outside the gene matches.

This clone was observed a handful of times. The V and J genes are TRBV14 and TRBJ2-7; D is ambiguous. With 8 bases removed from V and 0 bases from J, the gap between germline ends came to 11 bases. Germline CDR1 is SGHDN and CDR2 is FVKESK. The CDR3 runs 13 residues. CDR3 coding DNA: TGTGCCAGCGGGCGCTCTAGCTCCTACGAGCAGTACTTC. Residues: CASGRSSSYEQYF. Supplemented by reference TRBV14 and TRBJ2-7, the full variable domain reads EAGVTQFPSHSVIEKGQTVTLRCDPISGHDNLYWYRRVMGKEIKFLLHFVKESKQDESGMPNNRFLAERTGGTYSTLKVQPAELEDSGVYFCASGRSSSYEQYFGPGTRLTVT.

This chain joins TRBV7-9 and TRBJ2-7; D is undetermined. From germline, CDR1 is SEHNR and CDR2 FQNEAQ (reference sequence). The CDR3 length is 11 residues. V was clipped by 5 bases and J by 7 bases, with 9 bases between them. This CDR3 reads CASSDLKEQYF. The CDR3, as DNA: TGTGCCAGCAGCGATCTGAAGGAGCAGTACTTC.

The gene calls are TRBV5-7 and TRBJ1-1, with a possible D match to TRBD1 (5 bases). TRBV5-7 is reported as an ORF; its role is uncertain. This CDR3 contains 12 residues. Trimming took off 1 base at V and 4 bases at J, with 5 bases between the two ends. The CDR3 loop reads CASSLRGTEAFF. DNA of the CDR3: TGTGCCAGCAGCTTGAGGGGCACTGAAGCTTTCTTT.

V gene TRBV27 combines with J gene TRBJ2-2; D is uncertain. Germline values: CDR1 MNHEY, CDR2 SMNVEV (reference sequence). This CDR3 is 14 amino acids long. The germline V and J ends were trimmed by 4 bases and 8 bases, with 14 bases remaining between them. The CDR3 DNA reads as TGTGCCAGCAGTTCCGCGACGGAGCCAGGGGAGCTGTTTTTT. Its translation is CASSSATEPGELFF.